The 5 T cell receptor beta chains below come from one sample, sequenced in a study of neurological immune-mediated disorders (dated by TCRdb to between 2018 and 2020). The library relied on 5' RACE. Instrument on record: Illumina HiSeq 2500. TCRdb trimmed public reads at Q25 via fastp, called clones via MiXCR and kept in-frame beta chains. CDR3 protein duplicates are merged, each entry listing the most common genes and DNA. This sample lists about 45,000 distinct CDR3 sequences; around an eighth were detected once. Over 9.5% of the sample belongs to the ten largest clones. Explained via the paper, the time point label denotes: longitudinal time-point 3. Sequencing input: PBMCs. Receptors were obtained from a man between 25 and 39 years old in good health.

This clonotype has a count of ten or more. The CDR3 region has the DNA TGCAGCGCCTGGGAGTTAGGACAGGGCAAAGCCGGGGAGCTGTTTTTT. It specifies CSAWELGQGKAGELFF. J is TRBJ2-2 and V is TRBV29-1; 8 nucleotides agree with TRBD1. CDR3 length: 16 residues. The ends lost 7 bases at V and 6 bases at J; junction bases unmatched: 16. CDR1 and CDR2 from the germline V gene are SQVTM and ANQGSEA.

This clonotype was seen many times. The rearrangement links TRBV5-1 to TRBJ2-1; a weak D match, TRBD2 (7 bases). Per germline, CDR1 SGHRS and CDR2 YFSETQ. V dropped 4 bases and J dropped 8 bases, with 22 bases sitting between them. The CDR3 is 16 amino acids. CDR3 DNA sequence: TGCGCCAGCAGCCGGTCCGGGACGGGGGGCTATCATGAGCAGTTCTTC. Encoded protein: CASSRSGTGGYHEQFF.

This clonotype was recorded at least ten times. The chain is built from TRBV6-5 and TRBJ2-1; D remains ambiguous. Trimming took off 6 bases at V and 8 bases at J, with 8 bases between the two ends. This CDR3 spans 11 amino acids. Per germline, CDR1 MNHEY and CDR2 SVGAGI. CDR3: CASRGPHEQFF. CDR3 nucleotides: TGTGCCAGCAGAGGCCCCCATGAGCAGTTCTTC.

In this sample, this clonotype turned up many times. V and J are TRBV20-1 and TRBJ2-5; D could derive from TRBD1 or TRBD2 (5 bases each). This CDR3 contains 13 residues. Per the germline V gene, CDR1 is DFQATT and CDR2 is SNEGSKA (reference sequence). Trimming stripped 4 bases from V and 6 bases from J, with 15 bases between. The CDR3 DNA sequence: TGCAGTGCTATCAGTAGTGGGGGAAAGACCCAGTACTTC. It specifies CSAISSGGKTQYF.

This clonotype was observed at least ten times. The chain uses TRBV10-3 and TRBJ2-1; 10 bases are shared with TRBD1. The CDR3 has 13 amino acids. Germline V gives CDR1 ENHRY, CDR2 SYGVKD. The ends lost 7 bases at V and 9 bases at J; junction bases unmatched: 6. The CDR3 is CAITDGQGGEQFF. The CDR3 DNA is TGTGCCATCACCGATGGACAGGGGGGTGAGCAGTTCTTC.